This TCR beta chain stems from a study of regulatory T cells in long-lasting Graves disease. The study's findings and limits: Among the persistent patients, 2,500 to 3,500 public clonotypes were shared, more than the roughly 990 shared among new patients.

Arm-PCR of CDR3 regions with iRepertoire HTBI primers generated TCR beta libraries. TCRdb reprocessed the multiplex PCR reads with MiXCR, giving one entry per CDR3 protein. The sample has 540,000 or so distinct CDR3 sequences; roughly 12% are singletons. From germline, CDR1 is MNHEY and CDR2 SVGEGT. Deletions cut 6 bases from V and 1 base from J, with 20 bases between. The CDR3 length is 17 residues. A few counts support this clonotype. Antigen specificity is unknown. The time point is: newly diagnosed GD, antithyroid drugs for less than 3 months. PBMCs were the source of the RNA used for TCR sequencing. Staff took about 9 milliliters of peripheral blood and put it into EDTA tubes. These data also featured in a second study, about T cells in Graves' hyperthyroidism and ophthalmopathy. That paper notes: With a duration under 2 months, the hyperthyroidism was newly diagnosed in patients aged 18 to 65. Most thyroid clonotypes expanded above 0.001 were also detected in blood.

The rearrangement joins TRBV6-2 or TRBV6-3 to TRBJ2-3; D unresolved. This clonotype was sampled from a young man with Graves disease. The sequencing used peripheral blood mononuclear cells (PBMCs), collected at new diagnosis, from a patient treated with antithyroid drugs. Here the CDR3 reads CASSSPSDSLRTDTQYF. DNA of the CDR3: TGTGCCAGCAGCTCCCCATCCGATAGTCTTCGCACAGATACGCAGTATTTT.